This T cell receptor (beta chain) was sequenced for a study of OX40 agonist ivuxolimab in advanced cancers. The germline V gene has CDR1 SGHNT and CDR2 YYREEE (reference sequence). This CDR3 region has 15 residues. Trimming took off 6 bases at V and 7 bases at J, with 22 bases between the two ends. Some clones are missing from TCRdb's copy, which holds only in-frame ones; the method was immunoSEQ multiplex PCR. Seen here are some 81,000 clones, 75% to 85% observed once, and the top ten hold about 0.6%. The chain uses TRBV5-4 and TRBJ2-5, with D maybe TRBD1 (5 bases). The sequence derives from an adult with an advanced solid tumor such as melanoma, head and neck, liver or kidney cancer. The source was CD4+ or CD8+ T cells sorted from blood, collected in a trial of the OX40 agonist ivuxolimab. The CDR3 is CASTLQGQAEGTQYF. The CDR3 DNA reads TGTGCCAGCACCCTTCAGGGTCAGGCTGAAGGGACCCAGTACTTC.